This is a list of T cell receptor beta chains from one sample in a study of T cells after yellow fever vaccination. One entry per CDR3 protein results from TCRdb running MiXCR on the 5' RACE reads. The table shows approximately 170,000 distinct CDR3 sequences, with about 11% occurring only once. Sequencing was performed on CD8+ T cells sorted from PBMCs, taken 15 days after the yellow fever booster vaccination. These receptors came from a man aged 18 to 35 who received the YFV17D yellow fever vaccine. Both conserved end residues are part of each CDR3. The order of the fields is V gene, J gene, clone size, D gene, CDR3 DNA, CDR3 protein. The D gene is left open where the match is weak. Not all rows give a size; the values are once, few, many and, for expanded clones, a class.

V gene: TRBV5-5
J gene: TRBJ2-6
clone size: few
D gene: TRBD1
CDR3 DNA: TGTGCCAGCAGCCTACAGGGGGCTGGGGCCAACGTCCTGACTTTC
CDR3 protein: CASSLQGAGANVLTF

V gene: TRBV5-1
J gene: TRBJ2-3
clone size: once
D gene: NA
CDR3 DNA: TGCGCCAGCAGCTTCTTAAGTTACCCCACAGATACGCAGTATTTT
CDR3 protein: CASSFLSYPTDTQYF

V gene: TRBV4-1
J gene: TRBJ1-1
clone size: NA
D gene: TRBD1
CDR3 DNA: TGCGCCAGCAGCCTACCGGACAGGGGGAACACTGAAGCTTTCTTT
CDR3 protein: CASSLPDRGNTEAFF

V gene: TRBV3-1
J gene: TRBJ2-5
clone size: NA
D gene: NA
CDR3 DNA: TGTGCCAGCAGCCAAGACCTGCAGCAGGGGCCCCAAGAGACCCAGTACTTC
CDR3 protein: CASSQDLQQGPQETQYF

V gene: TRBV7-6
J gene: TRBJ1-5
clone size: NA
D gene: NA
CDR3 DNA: TGTGCCAGCAGCTTAGCGCGGGGGTTTGGTCAGCCCCAGCATTTT
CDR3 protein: CASSLARGFGQPQHF

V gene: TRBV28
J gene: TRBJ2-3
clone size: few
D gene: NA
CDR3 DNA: TGTGCCAGCAGTTTAGGCTCCTCGGTGGGGACAGATACGCAGTATTTT
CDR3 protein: CASSLGSSVGTDTQYF

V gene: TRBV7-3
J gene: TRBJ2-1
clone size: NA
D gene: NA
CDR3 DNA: TGTGCCAGCAGTCCCACACCGGGACTGACGTACAATGAGCAGTTCTTC
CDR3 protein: CASSPTPGLTYNEQFF

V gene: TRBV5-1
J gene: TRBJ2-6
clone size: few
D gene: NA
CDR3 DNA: TGCGCCAGCAGCTTGGGCGGCAGAATCTCTGGGGCCAACGTCCTGACTTTC
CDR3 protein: CASSLGGRISGANVLTF

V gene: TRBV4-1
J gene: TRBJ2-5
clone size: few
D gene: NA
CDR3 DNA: TGCGCCAGCAGCCTTGGGCCGATGGGGACCCAGTACTTC
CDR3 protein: CASSLGPMGTQYF

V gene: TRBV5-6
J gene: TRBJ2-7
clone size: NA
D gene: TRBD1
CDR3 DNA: TGTGCCAGCAGCTGGGGACAGGTCTCCTACGAGCAGTACTTC
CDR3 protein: CASSWGQVSYEQYF

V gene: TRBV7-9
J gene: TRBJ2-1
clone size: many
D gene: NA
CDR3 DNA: TGTGCCAGCAGCTTAGAGGCCAATGAGCAGTTCTTC
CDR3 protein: CASSLEANEQFF

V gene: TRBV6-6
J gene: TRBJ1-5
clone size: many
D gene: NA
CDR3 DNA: TGTGCCAGCAGTCATGGACAGCTCAATCAGCCCCAGCATTTT
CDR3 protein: CASSHGQLNQPQHF

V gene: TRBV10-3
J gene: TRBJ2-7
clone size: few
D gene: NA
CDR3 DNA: TGTGCCATCAGTGCTGGCAACTCTTACGAGCAGTACTTC
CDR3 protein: CAISAGNSYEQYF

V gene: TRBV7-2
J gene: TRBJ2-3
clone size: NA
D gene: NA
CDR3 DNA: TGTGCCAGCAGCTTAGAAATCCTGGGGGATACGCAGTATTTT
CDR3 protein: CASSLEILGDTQYF

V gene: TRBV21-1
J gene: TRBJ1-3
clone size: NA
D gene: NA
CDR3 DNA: TGTGCCAGCAGTTGGAGAGCCTCTGGAAACACCATATATTTT
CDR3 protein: CASSWRASGNTIYF

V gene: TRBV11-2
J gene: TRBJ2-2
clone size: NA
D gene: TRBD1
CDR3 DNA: TGTGCCAGCAGCTTTACAGGGGGCACCGGGGAGCTGTTTTTT
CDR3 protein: CASSFTGGTGELFF

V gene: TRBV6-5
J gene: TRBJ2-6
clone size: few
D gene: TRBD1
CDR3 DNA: TGTGCCAGCAGAGCCGGGACAGGGATTGGGGCCAACGTCCTGACTTTC
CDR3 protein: CASRAGTGIGANVLTF

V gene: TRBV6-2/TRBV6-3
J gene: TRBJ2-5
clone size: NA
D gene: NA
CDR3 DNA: TGTGCCAGCAGGCTGTCACCCAGCCCTCAAGAGACCCAGTACTTC
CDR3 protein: CASRLSPSPQETQYF

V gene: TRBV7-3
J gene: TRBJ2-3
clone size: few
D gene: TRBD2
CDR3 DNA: TGTGCCAGCAGCTCGGGACTAGCGGGGCCGGGAACAGATACGCAGTATTTT
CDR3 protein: CASSSGLAGPGTDTQYF

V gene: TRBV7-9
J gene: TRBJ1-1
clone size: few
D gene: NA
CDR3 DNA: TGTGCCAGCAGCGCAGGACGGACGGCCTTGAACACTGAAGCTTTCTTT
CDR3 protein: CASSAGRTALNTEAFF

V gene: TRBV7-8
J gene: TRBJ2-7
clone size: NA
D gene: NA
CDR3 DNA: TGTGCCAGCAGCTTAGCGACGGGAGCCGTCGAGCAGTACTTC
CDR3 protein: CASSLATGAVEQYF

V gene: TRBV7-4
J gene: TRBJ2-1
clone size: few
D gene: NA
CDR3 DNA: TGTGCCAGCAGGAACTACAATGAGCAGTTCTTC
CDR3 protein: CASRNYNEQFF

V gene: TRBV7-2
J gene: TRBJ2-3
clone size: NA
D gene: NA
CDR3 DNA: TGTGCCAGCAGCCCACCCTCGGCTGATACGCAGTATTTT
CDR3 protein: CASSPPSADTQYF

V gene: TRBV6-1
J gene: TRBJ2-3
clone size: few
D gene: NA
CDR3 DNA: TGTGCCAGCAGTGAAGCGATGGTAGAGGCAGTCACGCAGTATTTT
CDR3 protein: CASSEAMVEAVTQYF

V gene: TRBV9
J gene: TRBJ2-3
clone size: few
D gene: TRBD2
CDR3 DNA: TGTGCCAGCAGCGTAGAACCGGGGGGGACAGATACGCAGTATTTT
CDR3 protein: CASSVEPGGTDTQYF

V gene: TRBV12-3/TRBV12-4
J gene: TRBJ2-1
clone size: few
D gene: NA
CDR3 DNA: TGTGCCAGCAGTTTATCGACAGGTGAGCAGTTCTTC
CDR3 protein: CASSLSTGEQFF

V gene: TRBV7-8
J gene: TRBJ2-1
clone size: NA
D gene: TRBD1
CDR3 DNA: TGTGCCAGCAGCTTAAGGGACAGGGTAAGGCCCTACAATGAGCAGTTCTTC
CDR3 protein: CASSLRDRVRPYNEQFF

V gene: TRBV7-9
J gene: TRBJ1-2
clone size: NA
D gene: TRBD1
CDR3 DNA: TGTGCCAGCAGCCCCAGACAGGGAGGGTGGGAGGAAGATGGCTACACCTTC
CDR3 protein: CASSPRQGGWEEDGYTF

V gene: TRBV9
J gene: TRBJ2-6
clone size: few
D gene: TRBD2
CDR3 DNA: TGTGCCAGCAGCGGGGGGTGGTCTAGCGGGGCAAGCTCTGGGGCCAACGTCCTGACTTTC
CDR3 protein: CASSGGWSSGASSGANVLTF

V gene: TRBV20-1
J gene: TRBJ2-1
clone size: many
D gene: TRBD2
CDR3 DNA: TGCAGTGCTAGAGATGTTAGACTAGCGGGGGATGAGCAGTTCTTC
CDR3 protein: CSARDVRLAGDEQFF

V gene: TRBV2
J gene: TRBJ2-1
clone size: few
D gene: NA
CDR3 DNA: TGTGCCAGCAGTGGATTTAGCGAAAGCTCCTACAATGAGCAGTTCTTC
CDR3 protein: CASSGFSESSYNEQFF

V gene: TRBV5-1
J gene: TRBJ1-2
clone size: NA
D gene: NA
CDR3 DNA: TGCGCCAGCAGCTCCCGGGACACGAACTATGGCTACACCTTC
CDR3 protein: CASSSRDTNYGYTF

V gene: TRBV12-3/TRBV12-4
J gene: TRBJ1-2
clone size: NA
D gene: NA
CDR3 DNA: TGTGCCAGCACCCAGGGTCAGTGGGGTGGCTACACCTTC
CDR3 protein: CASTQGQWGGYTF

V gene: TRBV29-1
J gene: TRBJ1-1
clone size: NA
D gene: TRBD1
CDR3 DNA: TGCAGCGTTGAACCAACAGGGGCGAACACTGAAGCTTTCTTT
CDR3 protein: CSVEPTGANTEAFF

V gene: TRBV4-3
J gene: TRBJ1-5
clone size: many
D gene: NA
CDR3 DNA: TGCGCCAGCAGCCAAGAGGCAGGTCTGAGCCAGCCCCAGCATTTT
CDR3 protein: CASSQEAGLSQPQHF

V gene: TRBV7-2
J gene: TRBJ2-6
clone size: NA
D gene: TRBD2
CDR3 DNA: TGTGCCAGCAGACCCCCGGGAGGGGGGGACAACGTCCTGACTTTC
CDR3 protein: CASRPPGGGDNVLTF

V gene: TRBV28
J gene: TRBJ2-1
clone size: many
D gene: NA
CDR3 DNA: TGTGCCAGCAGTCTACTTCCGACAGCCTACAATGAGCAGTTCTTC
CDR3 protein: CASSLLPTAYNEQFF

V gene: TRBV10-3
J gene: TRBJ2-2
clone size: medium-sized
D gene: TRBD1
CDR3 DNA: TGTGCCATCAGTGAGTCCCAACAGGGGACCGGGGAGCTGTTTTTT
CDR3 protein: CAISESQQGTGELFF

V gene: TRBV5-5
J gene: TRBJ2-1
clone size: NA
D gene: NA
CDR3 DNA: TGTGCCAGCAGCTGGGGACACGGAACGAATGAGCAGTTCTTC
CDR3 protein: CASSWGHGTNEQFF

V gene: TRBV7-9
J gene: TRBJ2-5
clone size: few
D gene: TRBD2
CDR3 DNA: TGTGCCAGCAGCTTACCCCCGGAGCGGGGGGCCTCCCAAGAGACCCAGTACTTC
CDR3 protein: CASSLPPERGASQETQYF

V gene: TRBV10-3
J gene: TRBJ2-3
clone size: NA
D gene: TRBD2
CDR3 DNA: TGTGCCATCAGTGAGTCGCTTAGCGGGGACCAAGATACGCAGTATTTT
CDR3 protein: CAISESLSGDQDTQYF

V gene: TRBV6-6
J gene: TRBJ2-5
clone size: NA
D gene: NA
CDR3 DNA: TGTGCCAGCAGTGGCGGACAGATGGAGACCCAGTACTTC
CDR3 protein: CASSGGQMETQYF

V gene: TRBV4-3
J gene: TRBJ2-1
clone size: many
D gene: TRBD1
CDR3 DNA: TGCGCCAGCAGCCAAGAGGGACAGGGGTGGGATGAGCAGTTCTTC
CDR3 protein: CASSQEGQGWDEQFF